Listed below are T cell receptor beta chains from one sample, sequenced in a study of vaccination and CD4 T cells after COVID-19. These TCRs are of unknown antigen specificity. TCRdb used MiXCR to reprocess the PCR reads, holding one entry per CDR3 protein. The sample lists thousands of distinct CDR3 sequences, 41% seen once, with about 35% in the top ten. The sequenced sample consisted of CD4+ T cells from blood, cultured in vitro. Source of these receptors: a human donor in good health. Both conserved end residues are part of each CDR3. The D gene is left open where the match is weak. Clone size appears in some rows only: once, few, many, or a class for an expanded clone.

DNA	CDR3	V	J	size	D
TGCAGTGCCCCGGGGGGGCGAGAGACCCAGTACTTC	CSAPGGRETQYF	TRBV20-1	TRBJ2-5	.	TRBD2
TGTGCCAGCACTCTCACGGTGGGTACCCACGAGCAGTACTTC	CASTLTVGTHEQYF	TRBV6-1	TRBJ2-7	few	.
TGTGCCAGTAGTATCAGGGGGCGAAGCACTGAAGCTTTCTTT	CASSIRGRSTEAFF	TRBV19	TRBJ1-1	few	TRBD1
TGTGCCAGTAGAGCCAGGACACTCCCCTACGAGCAGTACTTC	CASRARTLPYEQYF	TRBV19	TRBJ2-7	few	.
TGTGCCAGCAGTCAAGGTCTCCCGGTTGGGGATGAGCAGTTCTTC	CASSQGLPVGDEQFF	TRBV6-2/TRBV6-3	TRBJ2-1	.	.
TGTGCCAGCAGCTCCCAGGGGGCGAACACCGGGGAGCTGTTTTTT	CASSSQGANTGELFF	TRBV7-3	TRBJ2-2	few	TRBD1
TGTGCCAGCAGTGAAAATTTCTGGAGGGGCCCATACAATGAGCAGTTCTTC	CASSENFWRGPYNEQFF	TRBV6-1	TRBJ2-1	.	.
TGTGCCAGCAGCCCCCGGGGGGCGGGACAGAGCTCCTACGAGCAGTACTTC	CASSPRGAGQSSYEQYF	TRBV5-4	TRBJ2-7	.	.
TGTGCCACCAGCAGAAGAAGAGACACCCAAGAGACCCAGTACTTC	CATSRRRDTQETQYF	TRBV15	TRBJ2-5	.	.
TGTGCCAGCAGCTTCGGAGATACTGGGTCTAGCGAGCAGTACTTC	CASSFGDTGSSEQYF	TRBV11-2	TRBJ2-7	.	.
TGTGCCACTAGCGGGAGTGGGGAGACCCAGTACTTC	CATSGSGETQYF	TRBV12-3/TRBV12-4	TRBJ2-5	.	TRBD2
TGTGCCAGTAGTAGACCGGGACAGGGGACCGGGGAGCTGTTTTTT	CASSRPGQGTGELFF	TRBV19	TRBJ2-2	.	TRBD1
TGTGCCAGCAGGTCCGGGGGATACACAGATACGCAGTATTTT	CASRSGGYTDTQYF	TRBV2	TRBJ2-3	.	.
TGTGCCACCAGTGATCTGACAGGCGATCCACATCAGCCCCAGCATTTT	CATSDLTGDPHQPQHF	TRBV24-1	TRBJ1-5	.	.
TGTGCCAGCAGCTGGACCCAGGGGGCCGCTGAAGCTTTCTTT	CASSWTQGAAEAFF	TRBV7-9	TRBJ1-1	.	TRBD1
TGTGCCATCGCAAGACTAGTGCGGGAGCAGTTCTTC	CAIARLVREQFF	TRBV10-3	TRBJ2-1	.	.
TGTGCCAGCAGCTACGGACTAGCCGGGGAGCTGTTTTTT	CASSYGLAGELFF	TRBV7-3	TRBJ2-2	few	TRBD2
TGCAGTGCTAGACCCCCGGGACAATCCTGGGATCAGCCCCAGCATTTT	CSARPPGQSWDQPQHF	TRBV20-1	TRBJ1-5	.	.
TGTGCCAGTAGTATAGCAGGAGGGTTCAAGACCCAGTACTTC	CASSIAGGFKTQYF	TRBV19	TRBJ2-5	.	.
TGTGTCAGCAAGCTTACCTATAATTCACCCCTCCACTTT	CVSKLTYNSPLHF	TRBV28	TRBJ1-6	.	.
TGTGCCAGCAGCCCCAACCAGGGGGCCAAAAACATTCAGTACTTC	CASSPNQGAKNIQYF	TRBV11-1	TRBJ2-4	.	.
TGCAGTGCTAGTGAGGGCGGGAGGGCCTCTTCTGAGCAGTTCTTC	CSASEGGRASSEQFF	TRBV20-1	TRBJ2-1	once	TRBD2
TGCAGTGCTAGACAGGGATTTAGTGAAAAACTGTTTTTT	CSARQGFSEKLFF	TRBV20-1	TRBJ1-4	.	.
TGTGCCACCAGTCCCGGGACAGGGGGCCAAGAGACCCAGTACTTC	CATSPGTGGQETQYF	TRBV24-1	TRBJ2-5	few	TRBD1